The 32 T cell receptor beta chains below come from one sample, sequenced in a study of spatial heterogeneity in lung cancer. TCRdb independently ran MiXCR on the 5' RACE reads; one entry per CDR3 protein. The data show approximately 50,000 distinct CDR3 sequences, around 7.7% seen once. The time point denotes: blood at routine non-recurrence follow-up after resection. The input material, whole RNA from tumor, nontumor lung or frozen PBMC, was sequenced unsorted. The sample consisted of PBMCs, taken at follow-up. The receptors shown here come from a female donor with early-stage non-small cell lung cancer.

The sample holds many counts of this clonotype. The chain has TRBV20-1 and TRBJ1-5; the D is unclear. Between the trimmed V and J ends, which lost 3 bases and 7 bases, there was a span of 13 bases. Germline-derived CDR1 and CDR2 are DFQATT and SNEGSKA (reference sequence). The CDR3 has 13 amino acids. The DNA for the CDR3 is TGCAGTGCTAGTCTTGGGATGAACCAGCCCCAGCATTTT. This gives the protein CSASLGMNQPQHF.

The chain joins TRBV3-1 to TRBJ2-7; D tentatively reads TRBD1 or TRBD2 (6 bases each). This CDR3 comprises 14 residues. V shed 3 bases and J shed 2 bases, with 11 bases lying between them. Germline loops: CDR1 LGHDT, CDR2 YNNKEL (reference sequence). The CDR3 bases are TGTGCCAGCAGCCATACTCGGGGGCCCTACGAGCAGTACTTC. This translates into CASSHTRGPYEQYF.

The sample holds many counts of this clonotype. The chain uses TRBV20-1 and TRBJ1-1, with a weak D call TRBD1 (6 bases). CDR1 and CDR2 (germline): DFQATT, SNEGSKA (reference sequence). Deletions cut 8 bases from V and 0 bases from J, with 22 bases between. The CDR3 spans 16 residues. The chain's CDR3 is CSINTGMEVLNTEAFF. The DNA for the CDR3 is TGCAGTATTAACACAGGGATGGAGGTCCTGAACACTGAAGCTTTCTTT.

This clonotype was recorded at least ten times. The gene calls are TRBV20-1 and TRBJ2-7; D is possibly TRBD1 (5 bases). Germline V lookup: CDR1 DFQATT, CDR2 SNEGSKA (reference sequence). Trimming cost V 3 bases and J 2 bases, with 8 bases left between them. CDR3 length equals 12 residues. In nucleotides, the CDR3 is TGCAGTGCTAGCGACAGAGCCTACGAGCAGTACTTC. Translation: CSASDRAYEQYF.

This clonotype was detected many times. The chain joins TRBV5-1 to TRBJ1-1; D is undetermined. The CDR3 is 14 residues long. V dropped 2 bases and J dropped 0 bases, with 8 bases sitting between them. The germline V gene encodes CDR1 SGHRS and CDR2 YFSETQ. CDR3 sequence reads: CASSFEDMNTEAFF. CDR3 DNA: TGCGCCAGCAGCTTCGAGGATATGAACACTGAAGCTTTCTTT.

In its sample, this clonotype was seen a few times. The CDR3 loop reads CSARGGPAGTYNEQFF. CDR3 bases: TGCAGTGCTAGAGGGGGGCCAGCGGGGACCTACAATGAGCAGTTCTTC. The V gene is TRBV20-1, the J gene TRBJ2-1; tentatively, D is TRBD2 (7 bases). There are 16 residues in the CDR3. Germline-derived CDR1 and CDR2 are DFQATT and SNEGSKA (reference sequence). V dropped 1 base and J dropped 2 bases, with 15 bases sitting between them.

Only a few counts were recorded for this clonotype. The chain recombines TRBV12-3 or TRBV12-4 with TRBJ2-7, with TRBD2 matching 10 bases. The J segment lost 1 base and the V segment lost 4 bases, leaving 13 bases of the junction unmatched. The CDR3 length is 18 residues. In DNA form, the CDR3 reads TGTGCCAGCAGTTCTGGTTTAGGTAGCGGGGGGCCTTCCTACGAGCAGTACTTC. Translating it yields CASSSGLGSGGPSYEQYF.

V is TRBV6-2 or TRBV6-3 and J is TRBJ2-1; the D gene is possibly TRBD1 (5 bases). The germline V gene has CDR1 MNHEY and CDR2 SVGEGT. The CDR3 covers 16 residues. V was clipped by 6 bases and J by 6 bases, with 21 bases between them. The CDR3 sequence is CASRVGAGPKPNEQFF. CDR3 in DNA: TGTGCCAGCAGGGTTGGGGCAGGCCCAAAGCCCAATGAGCAGTTCTTC.

This clonotype was observed at least ten times. The rearrangement links TRBV6-6 to TRBJ2-3; D not certain. There are 19 residues in the CDR3. V lost 2 bases, J lost 0 bases, and 21 bases lay in between. Germline V lookup: CDR1 MNHNY, CDR2 SVGAGI (reference sequence). The CDR3 reads CASSYPRVRPPASTDTQYF. CDR3 coding DNA: TGTGCCAGCAGTTACCCCCGTGTCCGGCCCCCCGCTAGCACAGATACGCAGTATTTT.

The sample holds many counts of this clonotype. The rearrangement joins TRBV7-2 to TRBJ2-7; unclear D gene. Germline V gene data show CDR1 as SGHTA and CDR2 as FQGNSA. There are 14 residues in the CDR3. Trimming shortened V by 1 base and J by 2 bases, and 9 bases separated the two germline ends. Here the CDR3 DNA reads TGTGCCAGCAGCTTAGTGACTGACACCTACGAGCAGTACTTC. Translating gives CASSLVTDTYEQYF.

A note on this clonotype: A much larger clone lies a single base off, so this may be a read error. J is TRBJ1-2 and V is TRBV29-1; no clear D gene. CDR3 length: 12 amino acids. Germline V gene sequence: CDR1 SQVTM, CDR2 ANQGSEA. V lost 4 bases, J lost 4 bases, and 10 bases lay in between. This CDR3 reads CSVGAGGYGYTF. In DNA form, the CDR3 reads TGCAGCGTTGGAGCGGGTGGCTATGGCTACACCTTC.

The V and J genes are TRBV25-1 and TRBJ2-7; a possible D gene is TRBD2 (5 bases). V shed 8 bases and J shed 6 bases, with 17 bases lying between them. CDR1 MGHDK and CDR2 SYGVNS come from the germline V gene. The CDR3 is 13 amino acids. The CDR3 here is CASGPDLRGEQYF. The CDR3 coding sequence is TGTGCCAGCGGTCCTGATCTCCGGGGCGAGCAGTACTTC.

In this sample, this clonotype turned up many times. The rearrangement links TRBV3-1 to TRBJ1-6; D gene unclear. The V gene lost 4 bases and the J gene lost 8 bases, with 12 bases spanning the gap. Germline V CDR1 and CDR2: LGHDT, YNNKEL (reference sequence). The CDR3 consists of 14 residues. The CDR3 DNA reads as TGTGCCAGCAGCCCCTCCAACGGGGATTCACCCCTCCACTTT. As protein: CASSPSNGDSPLHF.

This clonotype has more than one count but fewer than ten. V is TRBV28 and J is TRBJ2-7, with 11 nucleotides matching TRBD2. The CDR3 extends over 15 amino acids. Trimming removed 5 bases from V and 0 bases from J; junction bases left unmatched: 3. Germline CDR1 reads MDHEN; CDR2 reads SYDVKM. The CDR3 spells CASSKLAGASYEQYF. In DNA, the CDR3 is TGTGCCAGCAGTAAACTAGCGGGGGCCTCCTACGAGCAGTACTTC.

This clonotype was observed many times. The J gene is TRBJ2-7, the V gene TRBV11-2; D perhaps matches TRBD2 (6 bases). There are 13 residues in the CDR3. Deletions cut 5 bases from V and 6 bases from J, with 14 bases between. Germline V gene sequence: CDR1 SGHAT, CDR2 FQNNGV. DNA of the CDR3: TGTGCCAGCAGCCCGAAACACGGGAGCGAGCAGTACTTC. It specifies CASSPKHGSEQYF. Complete variable domain (other parts from reference TRBV11-2 and TRBJ2-7): EAGVAQSPRYKIIEKRQSVAFWCNPISGHATLYWYQQILGQGPKLLIQFQNNGVVDDSQLPKDRFSAERLKGVDSTLKIQPAKLEDSAVYLCASSPKHGSEQYFGPGTRLTVT.

This clonotype was observed a handful of times. V and J are TRBV7-9 and TRBJ1-3; D is undetermined. V lost 1 base to trimming and J lost 4 bases, with 5 bases between them. The germline V gene encodes CDR1 SEHNR and CDR2 FQNEAQ (reference sequence). CDR3 length: 13 residues. This CDR3 is CASSLGTGNTIYF. DNA of the CDR3: TGTGCCAGCAGCTTAGGGACCGGAAACACCATATATTTT.

This clonotype was detected ten times or more. V is TRBV20-1 and J is TRBJ2-7; 8 bases are a match to TRBD1. V lost 6 bases and J lost 7; bases outside the gene matches: 8. In germline, CDR1 is DFQATT, CDR2 SNEGSKA (reference sequence). The CDR3 covers 12 residues. In DNA, the CDR3 is TGCAGTGCGAAGGACAGGGTTCGGGAGCAGTACTTC. Protein: CSAKDRVREQYF.

The table lists this clonotype with many counts. The rearrangement uses TRBV12-3 or TRBV12-4 and TRBJ1-2; D unclear. Trimming took 6 bases from V and 8 from J, leaving 19 bases between them. The CDR3 totals 14 residues. DNA for the CDR3: TGTGCCAGCAGGATGACAAAACCTCGAACCGGCTACACCTTC. Translation: CASRMTKPRTGYTF.

This clonotype was recorded a few times. CDR3 sequence (DNA): TGTGCCAGCAGTGGGACAGGCTTTCTCTCTGGGGCCAACGTCCTGACTTTC. Translated: CASSGTGFLSGANVLTF. The genes are TRBV2 and TRBJ2-6; 7 positions match TRBD1. The CDR3 is made up of 17 amino acids. Germline values: CDR1 SNHLY, CDR2 FYNNEI. Trimming cost V 4 bases and J 0 bases; bases outside gene matches: 6.

This clonotype has only a few counts. The J gene is TRBJ2-2, the V gene TRBV5-1; D might be TRBD1 (5 bases). Germline CDR1 SGHRS, CDR2 YFSETQ. V lost 7 bases and J lost 0, with 13 bases in between. This CDR3 has 15 amino acids. CDR3 region: CASGPGQTNTGELFF. DNA for the CDR3: TGCGCCAGCGGACCCGGACAAACGAACACCGGGGAGCTGTTTTTT.

This clonotype came up many times. V and J are TRBV7-9 and TRBJ1-3, with 7 positions matching TRBD1. Germline CDR1 and CDR2: SEHNR and FQNEAQ (reference sequence). Trimming cost V 2 bases and J 3 bases; bases outside gene matches: 7. The CDR3 runs 16 residues. CDR3 sequence: CASSLRTGEFGNTIYF. Here the CDR3 DNA reads TGTGCCAGCAGCTTAAGGACAGGAGAATTTGGAAACACCATATATTTT.

This clonotype was detected ten times or more. The V call is TRBV5-1, the J call TRBJ2-1, with D unresolved. Germline V CDR1 and CDR2: SGHRS, YFSETQ. V lost 5 bases and J lost 1, with 7 bases in between. The CDR3 consists of 13 residues. The CDR3 DNA reads as TGCGCCAGCAGGCCACTATCCTACAATGAGCAGTTCTTC. Protein: CASRPLSYNEQFF.

This clonotype appeared many times. The chain links TRBV24-1 to TRBJ2-3, with a weak D call TRBD2 (5 bases). Trimming took 4 bases from V and 4 from J, leaving 8 bases between them. This CDR3 comprises 13 residues. The germline V gene has CDR1 KGHDR and CDR2 SFDVKD. CDR3 in amino acids: CATSEDGADTQYF. The CDR3 nucleotides are TGTGCCACCAGTGAAGACGGGGCAGATACGCAGTATTTT.

The table lists this clonotype with many counts. V is TRBV5-1 and J is TRBJ1-4; D is uncertain. Trimming removed 4 bases at V and 1 base at J, with 11 bases between. The V gene's germline CDR1 is SGHRS and CDR2 YFSETQ. The CDR3 extends over 15 amino acids. CDR3 coding DNA: TGCGCCAGCAGCCAGTCTACCGGAACTAATGAAAAACTGTTTTTT. It specifies CASSQSTGTNEKLFF.

This clonotype showed up many times. This sequence joins TRBV6-5 and TRBJ1-5, with D possibly being TRBD1 (6 bases). V lost 8 bases to trimming and J lost 1 base, with 12 bases between them. The germline V gene has CDR1 MNHEY and CDR2 SVGAGI. This CDR3 has 14 residues. The CDR3 DNA reads as TGTGCCAGCCGGGGGGGCCCAAGCAATCAGCCCCAGCATTTT. Its translation: CASRGGPSNQPQHF.

This clonotype has only a few counts. V usage is TRBV6-2 or TRBV6-3 and J usage is TRBJ2-3; D is ambiguous. The length of the CDR3 is 14 residues. The germline gives CDR1 MNHEY, CDR2 SVGEGT. Deletions cut 6 bases from V and 0 bases from J, with 10 bases between. CDR3 in amino acids: CASSKGSSTDTQYF. CDR3 DNA: TGTGCCAGCAGCAAGGGATCTAGCACAGATACGCAGTATTTT.

This clonotype has just a few counts. The V call is TRBV10-3, the J call TRBJ2-3; the D is unclear. V was shortened by 2 bases and J by 2 bases, with 5 bases between the two germline ends. Germline V gene sequence: CDR1 ENHRY, CDR2 SYGVKD. The CDR3 sequence is 13 residues long. The CDR3 DNA sequence: TGTGCCATCAGTGAGCGGCCCACAGATACGCAGTATTTT. It codes for CAISERPTDTQYF.

CDR3 sequence reads: CASSLPTLAGVTDTQYF. In nucleotides, the CDR3 is TGCGCCAGCAGCTTGCCGACCTTGGCGGGGGTCACAGATACGCAGTATTTT. V gene TRBV5-1 combines with J gene TRBJ2-3; 7 bases are shared with TRBD2. Unmatched junction bases numbered 10, after V lost 1 base and J lost 2 bases. Germline loops: CDR1 SGHRS, CDR2 YFSETQ. CDR3 size: 17 residues.

The chain carries TRBV24-1 and TRBJ1-5; D remains ambiguous. The CDR3 runs 17 residues. From germline, CDR1 is KGHDR and CDR2 SFDVKD. The V end lost 0 bases, the J end lost 0 bases, and 11 bases lay between the germline ends. CDR3 amino acids: CATSDLDPLHSNQPQHF. The DNA for the CDR3 is TGTGCCACCAGTGATTTGGACCCTCTCCATAGCAATCAGCCCCAGCATTTT.

This clonotype was seen at least ten times. V usage is TRBV12-3 or TRBV12-4 and J usage is TRBJ2-4; 8 positions match TRBD1. CDR3 length: 16 amino acids. The junction had 8 bases not matched to a gene; V was cut back by 2 bases and J by 5 bases. CDR3 sequence (DNA): TGTGCCAGCAGTTTACAGGGGGCTCTTAGCCAAAACATTCAGTACTTC. Protein product: CASSLQGALSQNIQYF.

This clonotype was recorded a few times. This sequence joins TRBV7-2 and TRBJ2-3; weak D call: TRBD2 (6 bases). Germline assignment: CDR1 SGHTA and CDR2 FQGNSA. Trimming left V 5 bases short and J 6 bases short, with 12 bases between. There are 13 residues in the CDR3. CDR3 nucleotide sequence: TGTGCCAGCAGCGTCAGCGGGTACGATACGCAGTATTTT. As protein: CASSVSGYDTQYF.

This clonotype was found many times. The J gene is TRBJ1-4, the V gene TRBV5-1; a weak D match, TRBD1 (6 bases). Trimming took off 4 bases at V and 6 bases at J, with 13 bases between the two ends. The germline gives CDR1 SGHRS, CDR2 YFSETQ. The CDR3 consists of 14 residues. The CDR3 nucleotides read TGCGCCAGCAGCCCGCTACCAGGGGATGAAAAACTGTTTTTT. Protein sequence: CASSPLPGDEKLFF.